These T cell receptor beta chains were read from a single sample in a study of identifying expanded T cells in peripheral blood. TCRdb's copy holds only in-frame clones and misses some; the assay was immunoSEQ multiplex PCR. The table has about 81,000 clones, 84% seen once. Sequencing input: blood. Receptors originate from a person between 18 and 69 years old in good health. CDR3s include the opening cysteine and the closing phenylalanine or tryptophan. D genes are given only for firm matches. Where a row states a size, it is once, few, many or the class of an expanded clone; other rows omit it.

TRBJ2-2 . TRBV7-7 . CASSLEGFGELFF TGTGCTAGCAGCTTAGAGGGATTCGGGGAGCTGTTTTTT
TRBJ1-2 . TRBV28 . CASTEGGRGGYTF TGTGCCAGCACCGAGGGGGGGCGTGGTGGCTACACCTTC
TRBJ1-2 TRBD1 TRBV18 . CASSPRTGRNYGYTF TGTGCCAGCTCACCCAGGACAGGGCGAAACTATGGCTACACCTTC
TRBJ2-2 TRBD1 TRBV7-2 few CASSRGQGFTGELFF TGTGCCAGCAGCCGGGGACAGGGGTTCACCGGGGAGCTGTTTTTT
TRBJ2-7 . TRBV4-3 . CASSQDEGGLYEQYF TGCGCCAGCAGCCAAGATGAAGGCGGCCTATACGAGCAGTACTTC
TRBJ2-7 TRBD2 TRBV18 . CASSPQSGGNSQYF TGTGCCAGCTCACCACAGTCGGGAGGTAACTCGCAGTACTTC
TRBJ2-6 . TRBV27 . CASSKNSGLPFSSGANVLTF TGTGCCAGCAGTAAAAACTCGGGACTGCCTTTCAGCTCCGGGGCCAACGTCCTGACTTTC
TRBJ2-2 . TRBV11-3 . CASSLDRGTGELFF TGTGCCAGCAGCTTAGATAGGGGTACCGGGGAGCTGTTTTTT
TRBJ2-3 TRBD2 TRBV5-1 . CASSRWAAGVGRDTQYF TGCGCCAGCAGCCGGTGGGCCGCGGGAGTTGGGAGAGATACGCAGTATTTT
TRBJ1-1 . TRBV18 once CASSPAQGRTEAFF TGTGCCAGCTCACCGGCACAGGGTCGGACTGAAGCTTTCTTT
TRBJ2-5 . TRBV7-2 . CASSFTAPGAGETQYF TGTGCCAGCAGCTTCACAGCACCCGGGGCTGGGGAGACCCAGTACTTC
TRBJ2-7 . TRBV5-4 few CASSWGDEQYF TGTGCCAGCAGCTGGGGGGACGAGCAGTACTTC
TRBJ1-4 . TRBV7-9 . CASSGNYNEKLFF TGTGCCAGCAGCGGCAACTATAATGAAAAACTGTTTTTT
TRBJ1-5 . TRBV18 . CASSPPTDNSNQPQHF TGTGCCAGCTCACCACCGACAGATAATAGCAATCAGCCCCAGCATTTT
TRBJ1-3 TRBD1 TRBV6-4 . CASSFVRGPTYGNTIYF TGTGCCAGCAGTTTTGTCAGGGGGCCCACCTATGGAAACACCATATATTTT
TRBJ2-1 TRBD1 TRBV6-1 . CASSEVVGQGGKQFF TGTGCCAGCAGTGAAGTTGTAGGACAGGGAGGTAAGCAGTTCTTC
TRBJ2-5 . TRBV13 . CASSLDQETQYF TGTGCCAGCAGTTTGGACCAAGAGACCCAGTACTTC
TRBJ1-5 . TRBV18 . CASSSLGRGQPQHF TGTGCCAGCTCATCCTTGGGACGGGGCCAGCCCCAGCATTTT
TRBJ2-1 . TRBV11-3 . CASSTRTGRDYNEQFF TGTGCCAGCAGCACGCGGACAGGGAGGGACTACAATGAGCAGTTCTTC
TRBJ2-1 TRBD1 TRBV18 . CASSPQTGAYNEQFF TGTGCCAGCTCACCTCAGACAGGGGCTTACAATGAGCAGTTCTTC
TRBJ1-4 . TRBV6-1 . CASSEMSTNEKLFF TGTGCCAGCAGTGAGATGTCAACTAATGAAAAACTGTTTTTT
TRBJ2-3 . TRBV4-2 . CASSQWRATGTDTQYF TGTGCCAGCAGCCAATGGAGAGCCACCGGCACAGATACGCAGTATTTT
TRBJ2-7 TRBD2 TRBV2 . CASSELPGGPLGEQYF TGTGCCAGCAGTGAACTGCCGGGAGGGCCTCTGGGGGAGCAGTACTTC
TRBJ1-2 . TRBV29-1 . CSVRSPTPGKVGYTF TGCAGCGTTCGAAGCCCCACCCCGGGGAAGGTTGGCTACACCTTC
TRBJ2-3 TRBD1 TRBV6-5 . CASIRTGEVTDTQYF TGTGCCAGCATTCGGACAGGGGAAGTCACAGATACGCAGTATTTT
TRBJ2-3 . TRBV5-1 . CASSLTGVSDTQYF TGCGCCAGCAGCTTAACCGGAGTCTCAGATACGCAGTATTTT
TRBJ2-3 TRBD2 TRBV4-2 . CASSQASLGLAGADTQYF TGTGCCAGCAGCCAAGCGAGCCTGGGACTAGCGGGTGCAGATACGCAGTATTTT
TRBJ2-3 TRBD2 TRBV7-7 . CASSPGTPGTSGNTQYF TGTGCTAGCAGCCCCGGAACCCCAGGGACTAGCGGAAATACGCAGTATTTT
TRBJ1-5 TRBD1 TRBV27 . CASSLFGTGINQPQHF TGTGCCAGCAGTTTATTCGGGACAGGGATAAATCAGCCCCAGCATTTT
TRBJ2-7 . TRBV7-8 . CASTVRDIPYEQYF TGTGCCAGCACCGTCCGGGACATTCCCTACGAGCAGTACTTC
TRBJ1-2 TRBD1 TRBV18 few CASSPAGTGTF TGTGCCAGCTCACCAGCCGGGACAGGGACCTTC
TRBJ2-5 . TRBV23-1 . CASSQRGRGPKGTQYF TGCGCCAGCAGTCAACGGGGCAGAGGACCAAAAGGGACCCAGTACTTC
TRBJ1-3 TRBD1 TRBV7-3 . CASSLTGDAGNTIYF TGTGCCAGCAGCTTGACAGGGGATGCCGGAAACACCATATATTTT
TRBJ2-2 TRBD1 TRBV18 . CASSRGQDTGELFF TGTGCCAGCTCTCGAGGACAGGACACCGGGGAGCTGTTTTTT
TRBJ2-1 TRBD1 TRBV7-9 few CASSPGQGIVNEQFF TGTGCCAGCAGCCCGGGACAGGGAATCGTCAATGAGCAGTTCTTC
TRBJ2-7 TRBD2 TRBV7-2 . CASSLLPSGNYEQYF TGTGCCAGCAGCCTCCTCCCTAGCGGGAACTACGAGCAGTACTTC
TRBJ1-3 . TRBV29-1 . CSVAPGTTGNTIYF TGCAGCGTTGCGCCGGGGACTACTGGAAACACCATATATTTT
TRBJ2-1 TRBD2 TRBV6-1 . CASSEIAGRNEQFF TGTGCCAGCAGTGAGATAGCGGGACGAAATGAGCAGTTCTTC
TRBJ2-1 . TRBV28 . CASSRGSSYNEQFF TGTGCCAGCAGTCGGGGTAGCTCCTACAATGAGCAGTTCTTC
TRBJ1-4 . TRBV7-9 many CASSSRQVNEKLFF TGTGCCAGCAGCTCTCGACAGGTTAATGAAAAACTGTTTTTT
TRBJ2-3 . TRBV19 . CASSSQGGTDTQYF TGTGCCAGTAGTAGCCAGGGTGGCACAGATACGCAGTATTTT
TRBJ1-1 . TRBV27 . CASSLSGVDTEAFF TGTGCCAGCAGTTTATCGGGAGTCGACACTGAAGCTTTCTTT
TRBJ2-7 . TRBV6-6 . CASSYPEAGRRDEQYF TGTGCCAGCAGTTACCCGGAGGCGGGGCGGCGAGACGAGCAGTACTTC
TRBJ2-7 . TRBV6-1 once CASSEVGYEQYF TGTGCCAGCAGTGAAGTGGGATACGAGCAGTACTTC
TRBJ2-7 TRBD1 TRBV7-8 . CASSLAGQATYEQYF TGTGCCAGCAGCTTAGCGGGACAGGCGACCTACGAGCAGTACTTC
TRBJ2-1 TRBD1 TRBV5-1 . CASSFTFGQGNEQFF TGCGCCAGCAGCTTCACCTTTGGACAGGGCAATGAGCAGTTCTTC
TRBJ1-2 . TRBV7-2 few CASSQPFAYTF TGTGCCAGCAGCCAACCCTTCGCCTACACCTTC
TRBJ2-3 . TRBV11-1 . CASSFWGARESDTQYF TGTGCCAGCAGCTTTTGGGGGGCTAGGGAATCAGATACGCAGTATTTT
TRBJ2-1 . TRBV11-2 . CASSDRYYDEQFF TGTGCCAGCAGCGACAGGTATTACGATGAGCAGTTCTTC
TRBJ1-1 . TRBV5-1 . CASSLYPNTEAFF TGCGCCAGCAGCTTATACCCAAACACTGAAGCTTTCTTT